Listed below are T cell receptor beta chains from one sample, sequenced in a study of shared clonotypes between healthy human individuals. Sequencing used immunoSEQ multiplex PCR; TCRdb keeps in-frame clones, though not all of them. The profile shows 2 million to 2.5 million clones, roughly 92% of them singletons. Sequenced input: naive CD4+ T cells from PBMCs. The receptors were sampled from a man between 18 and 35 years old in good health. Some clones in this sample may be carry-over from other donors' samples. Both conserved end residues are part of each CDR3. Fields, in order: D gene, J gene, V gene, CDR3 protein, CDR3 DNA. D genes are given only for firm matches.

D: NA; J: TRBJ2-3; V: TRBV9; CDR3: CASSVDPQGPDTQYF; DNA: TGTGCCAGCAGCGTAGATCCTCAGGGGCCGGATACGCAGTATTTT
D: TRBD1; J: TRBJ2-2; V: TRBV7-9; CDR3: CAASNRGTGELFF; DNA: TGTGCCGCCTCCAACAGGGGCACCGGGGAGCTGTTTTTT
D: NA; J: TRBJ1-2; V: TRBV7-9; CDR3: CASSLRAGYGYTF; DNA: TGTGCCAGCAGCTTAAGGGCCGGCTATGGCTACACCTTC
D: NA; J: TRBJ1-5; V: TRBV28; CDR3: CASSGQSNQPQHF; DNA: TGTGCCAGCAGTGGCCAGAGCAATCAGCCCCAGCATTTT
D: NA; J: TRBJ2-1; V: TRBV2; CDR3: CASSEQLVEQFF; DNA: TGTGCCAGCAGTGAGCAACTAGTTGAGCAGTTCTTC
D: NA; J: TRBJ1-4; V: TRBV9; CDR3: CASSPEFTDPTNEKLFF; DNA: TGTGCCAGCAGCCCCGAGTTCACGGATCCAACTAATGAAAAACTGTTTTTT
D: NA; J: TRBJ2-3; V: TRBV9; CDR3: CASSVDTGRLYTDTQYF; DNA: TGTGCCAGCAGCGTAGATACAGGTCGGCTGTACACAGATACGCAGTATTTT
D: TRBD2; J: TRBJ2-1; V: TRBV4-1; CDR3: CASSQGRGVYNEQFF; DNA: TGCGCCAGCAGCCAAGGCCGGGGGGTATACAATGAGCAGTTCTTC
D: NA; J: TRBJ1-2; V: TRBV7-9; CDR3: CASSSTNYGYTF; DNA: TGTGCCAGCAGCTCGACGAACTATGGCTACACCTTC
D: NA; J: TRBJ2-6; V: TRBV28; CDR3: CASSHTAGSSGANVLTF; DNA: TGTGCCAGCAGTCACACGGCCGGGAGCTCTGGGGCCAACGTCCTGACTTTC
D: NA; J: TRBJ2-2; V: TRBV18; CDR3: CASSPPETRATGELFF; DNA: TGTGCCAGCTCACCACCGGAGACTAGAGCCACCGGGGAGCTGTTTTTT
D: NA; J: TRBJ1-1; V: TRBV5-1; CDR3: CASSRMTVNTEAFF; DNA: TGCGCCAGCAGCCGCATGACAGTTAACACTGAAGCTTTCTTT
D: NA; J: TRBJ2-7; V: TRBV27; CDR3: CASSSGRRTSSYEQYF; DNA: TGTGCCAGCAGTTCCGGGCGCCGTACCAGCTCCTACGAGCAGTACTTC
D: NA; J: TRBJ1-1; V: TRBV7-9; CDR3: CASSPSGGAEAFF; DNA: TGTGCCAGCAGCCCATCGGGGGGCGCGGAAGCTTTCTTT
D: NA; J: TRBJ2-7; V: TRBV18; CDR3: CASSPPAPGYEQYF; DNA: TGTGCCAGCTCACCACCGGCGCCGGGCTACGAGCAGTACTTC
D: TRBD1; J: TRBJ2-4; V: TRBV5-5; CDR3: CASSWTGMAKNIQYF; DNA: TGTGCCAGCAGCTGGACAGGGATGGCCAAAAACATTCAGTACTTC
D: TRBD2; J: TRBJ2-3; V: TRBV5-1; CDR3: CASSLLAAHTDTQYF; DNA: TGCGCCAGCAGCTTGCTAGCGGCCCACACAGATACGCAGTATTTT
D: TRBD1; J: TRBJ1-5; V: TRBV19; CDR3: CATTGTGVPSNQPQHF; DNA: TGTGCCACAACCGGGACAGGGGTCCCTAGCAATCAGCCCCAGCATTTT
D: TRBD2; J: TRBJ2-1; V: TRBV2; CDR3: CASSEEAGVYNEQFF; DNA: TGTGCCAGCAGTGAGGAAGCGGGAGTCTACAATGAGCAGTTCTTC
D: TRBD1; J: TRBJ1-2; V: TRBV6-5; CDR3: CASSIGTGDGYTF; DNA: TGTGCCAGCAGTATAGGGACAGGGGATGGCTACACCTTC
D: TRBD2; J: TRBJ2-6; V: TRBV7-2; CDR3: CASSLRAGGPGGANVLTF; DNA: TGTGCCAGCAGCTTACGAGCGGGAGGGCCCGGTGGGGCCAACGTCCTGACTTTC
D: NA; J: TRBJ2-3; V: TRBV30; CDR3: CAWSVRRLSQRSTDTQYF; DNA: TGTGCCTGGAGTGTACGGCGGCTATCACAACGTAGCACAGATACGCAGTATTTT
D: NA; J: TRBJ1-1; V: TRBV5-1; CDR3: CASSLGTLNTEAFF; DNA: TGCGCCAGCAGCTTAGGGACGTTGAACACTGAAGCTTTCTTT
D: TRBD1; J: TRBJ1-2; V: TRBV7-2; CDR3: CASSLVEGAGYTF; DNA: TGTGCCAGCAGCTTAGTGGAGGGGGCGGGCTACACCTTC
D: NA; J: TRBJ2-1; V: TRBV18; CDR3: CASSPPRGNEQFF; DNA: TGTGCCAGCTCACCGCCGAGGGGGAATGAGCAGTTCTTC
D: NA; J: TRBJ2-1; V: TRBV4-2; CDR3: CASSQEALARHEQFF; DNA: TGTGCCAGCAGCCAAGAGGCCCTAGCTCGGCATGAGCAGTTCTTC
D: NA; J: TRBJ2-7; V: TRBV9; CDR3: CASSPPGGFYEQYF; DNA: TGTGCCAGCAGCCCGCCCGGGGGATTCTACGAGCAGTACTTC
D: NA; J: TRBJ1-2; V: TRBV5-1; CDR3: CASSFGPEPFYGYTF; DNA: TGCGCCAGCAGCTTCGGCCCGGAGCCGTTTTATGGCTACACCTTC
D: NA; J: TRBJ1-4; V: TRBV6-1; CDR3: CASIVRGGSEKLFF; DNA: TGTGCCAGCATAGTAAGGGGCGGGAGTGAAAAACTGTTTTTT
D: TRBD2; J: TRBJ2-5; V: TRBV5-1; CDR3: CASSIFTGGETQYF; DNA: TGCGCCAGCAGCATCTTTACGGGGGGAGAGACCCAGTACTTC
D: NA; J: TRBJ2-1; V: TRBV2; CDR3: CASSASTGEQFF; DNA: TGTGCCAGCAGTGCCTCGACTGGAGAGCAGTTCTTC
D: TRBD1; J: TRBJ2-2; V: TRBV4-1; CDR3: CASSQGSGGGQVLGLFF; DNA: TGCGCCAGCAGCCAAGGATCCGGAGGGGGACAGGTTTTGGGGTTGTTTTTT
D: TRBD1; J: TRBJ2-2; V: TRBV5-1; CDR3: CASSLGDRYTGELFF; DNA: TGCGCCAGCAGCTTGGGGGACAGATACACCGGGGAGCTGTTTTTT
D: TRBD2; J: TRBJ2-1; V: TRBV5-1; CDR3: CASSLGASGSQFF; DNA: TGCGCCAGCAGCTTGGGGGCTAGCGGGTCCCAGTTCTTC
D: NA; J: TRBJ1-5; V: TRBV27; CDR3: CASSLSSYSNQPQHF; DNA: TGTGCCAGCAGTTTGTCCAGCTATAGCAATCAGCCCCAGCATTTT
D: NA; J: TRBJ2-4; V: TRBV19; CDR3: CASSNLGTEVTKNIQYF; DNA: TGTGCCAGTAGTAACCTAGGGACGGAGGTAACCAAAAACATTCAGTACTTC
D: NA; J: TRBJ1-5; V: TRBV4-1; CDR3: CASSQDGPKYSNQPQHF; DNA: TGCGCCAGCAGCCAAGATGGTCCCAAATATAGCAATCAGCCCCAGCATTTT
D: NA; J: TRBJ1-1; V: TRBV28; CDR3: CASSTLRALQGGTEAFF; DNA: TGTGCCAGCAGCACGCTCCGGGCCCTTCAGGGAGGCACTGAAGCTTTCTTT
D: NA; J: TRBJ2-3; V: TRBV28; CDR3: CASSSPGGGSTDTQYF; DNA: TGTGCCAGCAGTTCTCCAGGGGGGGGTAGCACAGATACGCAGTATTTT
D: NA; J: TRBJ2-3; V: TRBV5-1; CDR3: CASSWGTDTQYF; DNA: TGCGCCAGCAGCTGGGGTACAGATACGCAGTATTTT
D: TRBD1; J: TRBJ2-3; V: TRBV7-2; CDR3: CASSLAYAGGAGDTQYF; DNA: TGTGCCAGCAGCTTAGCATATGCAGGGGGCGCGGGAGATACGCAGTATTTT